The present TCR beta chain was sequenced within a study of CD8+ T cells in alopecia areata. For the study at large: Tofacitinib administration to treated patients was oral, at 5 to 10 mg twice daily. Overall study results and limits: The study found tofacitinib significantly decreased scalp clonality and expanded CD8+ clones among the top 100. Scalp sample data also include resident alphabeta T cells from normal skin.

About this clone itself: The antigen is undetermined.

Once RNA had been extracted, it was reverse transcribed into cDNA to act as the sequencing template. Method: immunoSEQ multiplex PCR; TCRdb's copy keeps in-frame clones and lacks some. The sample lists about 120,000 clones; more than 40% were seen once. Treatment indicated: oral pan-JAK inhibitor, 5-10 mg twice daily. The sample was CD4+ T cells sorted from blood, taken at week 4, from a patient treated with tofacitinib. The TCR sequence derives from a human donor with alopecia areata.

CDR3 in amino acids: CSATSLNEQFF. The CDR3 DNA follows: TGCAGCGCTACCAGCCTCAATGAGCAGTTCTTC. The chain combines TRBV29-1 with TRBJ2-1, with D hard to call. V was clipped by 7 bases and J by 6 bases, with 10 bases between them. CDR3 length equals 11 residues. Germline V gene sequence: CDR1 SQVTM, CDR2 ANQGSEA.